The entry that follows covers one TCR beta chain sequence. V dropped 0 bases and J dropped 7 bases, with 10 bases sitting between them. Germline values: CDR1 MNHNY, CDR2 SVGAGI (reference sequence). The CDR3 has 14 residues. This sample is part of a study of blood T cell repertoires in COVID-19. Study details: Samples representing acute and convalescent COVID-19 were sourced from the United States, Italy and Spain. From T cells, B-cell-depleted T cells, or PBMCs came the material, which was cDNA or gDNA.

Methods used by the authors: Scientists estimated how many nucleated cells there were by amplifying reference gene primers. Repertoires were generated with immunoSEQ multiplex PCR, while TCRdb's copy carries only in-frame clones and drops some. From that table come the V and J calls and clone size; the DNA was used to work out D and trimming. The repertoire has tens of thousands of clones, approximately 85% of them found once; the top ten carry under 6%. The source is a man at least 80 years old with acute or convalescent COVID-19. This chain uses TRBV6-6 with TRBJ1-5; the D gene is possibly TRBD1 (5 bases). The sample was peripheral blood. The DNA for the CDR3 is TGTGCCAGCAGTTACTCGGGGGGGAAGCAGCCCCAGCATTTT. Encoded protein: CASSYSGGKQPQHF.